Detailed here is one T cell receptor (beta chain). Per the study methods: Estimates of nucleated cell counts were drawn from the amplification of reference gene primers. The assay was immunoSEQ multiplex PCR, and TCRdb's table has in-frame clones only and misses some. The D gene and trimming were derived from the DNA, and the V and J assignments and clone size from that table. Counted here are a few hundred thousand clones, over 80% occurring once; the ten biggest clones make up 4.1%. The source of the sample is a study of blood T cell repertoires in COVID-19. The V segment lost 2 bases and the J segment 8 bases; nucleotides outside the gene matches: 7. Germline V CDR1 and CDR2: LNHDA, SQIVND (reference sequence). This CDR3 region has 15 residues.

This sequence joins TRBV19 and TRBJ2-1; 9 bases line up with TRBD2. Sequencing input: peripheral blood. This sequence was found in a woman between 50 and 59 years old with active or convalescent COVID-19. CDR3 sequence reads: CASSILAGVSDEQFF. DNA of the CDR3: TGTGCCAGTAGTATATTAGCGGGAGTGTCCGATGAGCAGTTCTTC.